The clone carrying this T cell receptor (beta chain) has ten or more counts. The library was built from 400 to 500 ng RNA with molecular barcoded adaptors for alpha/delta and beta/gamma chains. TCRdb independently ran MiXCR on the reads; one entry per CDR3 protein. This sample has tens of thousands of distinct CDR3 sequences; about 20% occur once, and the top ten carry about a sixth. The sample is drawn from a study of read filtering for tumor transcriptome and immune sequencing. Study summary: The cohort had about 16 men and 14 women aged roughly 45 to 90, mean about 70 years. Revised staging placed 8 or 9 patients in R-ISS I, about 15 in II, about seven in III. Transcriptome libraries were built from DNase-treated RNA. RNA-seq yielded only about 75 to 1,400 TCR reads, IR-seq about 4 to 10.27 million.

From germline, CDR1 is SGHAT and CDR2 FQNNGV. Unmatched junction bases numbered 3, after V lost 5 bases and J lost 8 bases. This CDR3 comprises 12 residues. This TCR was recovered from a donor at least 40 years old with multiple myeloma. Material: a population of CD138-negative cells sorted from bone marrow. The V gene is TRBV11-2, the J gene TRBJ2-1; 7 bases agree with TRBD1. The CDR3 DNA follows: TGTGCCAGCAGCCAAGGGACAGATGAGCAGTTCTTC. This gives the protein CASSQGTDEQFF.